A selection of T cell receptor beta chains follows, all from one sample in a study of blood T cells in healthy people across ages. MiXCR, run by TCRdb on the 5' RACE reads, gives a single entry per CDR3 protein. This table has hundreds of thousands of distinct CDR3 sequences, around 26% appearing once. The sample consisted of blood. These TCRs come from a woman aged 80 or over in good health. The CDR3 runs from the conserved cysteine through the conserved F or W. The D gene is left open where the match is weak. Expanded clones get a size class; other rows say once, few or many, or leave the size out.

>TRBJ2-2|once|TRBV6-1|TRBD2
CASSENGGGFVGELFF
TGTGCCAGCAGTGAAAATGGCGGGGGGTTCGTCGGGGAGCTGTTTTTT
>TRBJ2-2|few|TRBV3-1|-
CASSQGTTNTGELFF
TGTGCCAGCAGCCAAGGGACTACGAACACCGGGGAGCTGTTTTTT
>TRBJ2-3|many|TRBV7-2|-
CASSLVSSDTQYF
TGTGCCAGCAGCTTAGTTAGTTCGGATACGCAGTATTTT
>TRBJ1-2|many|TRBV4-2|-
CASSQDWVYGYTF
TGTGCCAGCAGCCAAGATTGGGTGTATGGCTACACCTTC
>TRBJ1-5|-|TRBV3-1|-
CASSQGSSASNQPQHF
TGTGCCAGCAGCCAAGGGTCTTCAGCTAGCAATCAGCCCCAGCATTTT
>TRBJ2-1|many|TRBV18|TRBD2
CASSRPSGGLNEQFF
TGTGCCAGCTCACGGCCCAGCGGGGGGTTAAATGAGCAGTTCTTC
>TRBJ2-7|-|TRBV7-2|-
CASSLVSRDMQYF
TGTGCCAGCAGCTTAGTATCCAGGGACATGCAGTACTTC
>TRBJ1-4|-|TRBV7-8|TRBD1
CASSLGRDRVVATNEKLFF
TGTGCCAGCAGCTTAGGCCGGGACAGGGTAGTCGCGACTAATGAAAAACTGTTTTTT
>TRBJ2-2|many|TRBV4-3|-
CASSSEVQGGAGELFF
TGCGCCAGCAGCTCGGAGGTACAGGGAGGGGCCGGGGAGCTGTTTTTT
>TRBJ1-2|many|TRBV18|-
CASSPGPATIYGYTF
TGTGCCAGCTCACCAGGGCCAGCAACGATCTATGGCTACACCTTC
>TRBJ1-5|-|TRBV20-1|TRBD1
CSASPGTGGQPQHF
TGCAGTGCTAGCCCCGGGACAGGGGGTCAGCCCCAGCATTTT
>TRBJ2-2|-|TRBV3-1|-
CASSQNTYTGELFF
TGTGCCAGCAGCCAAAACACATACACCGGGGAGCTGTTTTTT
>TRBJ1-5|many|TRBV12-3/TRBV12-4|TRBD1
CASRGTGNQPQHF
TGTGCCAGCAGGGGGACAGGTAACCAGCCCCAGCATTTT
>TRBJ1-1|-|TRBV29-1|-
CSVSSGTSNTEAFF
TGCAGCGTGTCTTCCGGGACCTCGAACACTGAAGCTTTCTTT
>TRBJ2-4|many|TRBV3-1|TRBD2
CASSQDNLRGGILAKNIQYF
TGTGCCAGCAGCCAAGATAACCTGCGGGGGGGTATACTAGCCAAAAACATTCAGTACTTC
>TRBJ2-2|-|TRBV20-1|TRBD2
CSARGTSGGPTGELFF
TGCAGTGCTAGGGGGACTAGCGGGGGACCCACCGGGGAGCTGTTTTTT
>TRBJ2-3|-|TRBV7-9|-
CASSYLTGITDTQYF
TGTGCCAGCAGCTACCTAACTGGGATCACAGATACGCAGTATTTT
>TRBJ2-1|many|TRBV20-1|TRBD2
CSAYPQRGIPDEQFF
TGCAGTGCCTACCCCCAGCGGGGGATACCGGATGAGCAGTTCTTC
>TRBJ1-4|few|TRBV7-9|TRBD1
CASSRQGTTTNEKLFF
TGTGCCAGCAGTCGACAGGGAACTACAACTAATGAAAAACTGTTTTTT
>TRBJ2-1|many|TRBV10-3|-
CATSRPGDEQFF
TGTGCCACCTCGAGGCCGGGAGATGAGCAGTTCTTC
>TRBJ2-1|-|TRBV7-2|TRBD2
CASSLVGGTSGRTGEQFF
TGTGCCAGCAGCTTAGTCGGGGGGACTAGCGGGAGAACTGGTGAGCAGTTCTTC
>TRBJ2-7|many|TRBV3-1|-
CASSPGPTGIYEQYF
TGTGCCAGCAGCCCCGGGCCCACAGGGATCTACGAGCAGTACTTC
>TRBJ1-1|-|TRBV6-6|-
CASRQEAGRGNTEAFF
TGTGCCAGCAGACAGGAGGCGGGCAGGGGGAACACTGAAGCTTTCTTT
>TRBJ2-7|-|TRBV11-2|-
CASSPGMGAYEQYF
TGTGCCAGCAGCCCAGGGATGGGGGCCTACGAGCAGTACTTC
>TRBJ2-1|many|TRBV30|-
CAWRMTSPEQFF
TGTGCCTGGAGGATGACTAGTCCTGAGCAGTTCTTC
>TRBJ2-5|many|TRBV7-8|TRBD1
CASSLRDRGETQYF
TGTGCCAGCAGCTTACGGGACAGGGGCGAGACCCAGTACTTC
>TRBJ1-2|many|TRBV10-3|-
CAISGETGFVYGYTF
TGTGCCATCAGTGGAGAGACGGGGTTCGTTTATGGCTACACCTTC
>TRBJ2-1|many|TRBV7-2|-
CASSLRHEQFF
TGTGCCAGCAGCCTAAGACATGAGCAGTTCTTC
>TRBJ2-7|many|TRBV7-2|-
CASSPGAGLEQYF
TGTGCCAGCAGCCCAGGGGCAGGCCTCGAGCAGTACTTC
>TRBJ2-5|many|TRBV7-9|-
CASSSWEESQETQYF
TGTGCCAGCAGCTCATGGGAGGAATCCCAAGAGACCCAGTACTTC
>TRBJ1-1|few|TRBV15|-
CATSNSGVTEAFF
TGTGCCACCAGCAATAGCGGTGTCACTGAAGCTTTCTTT
>TRBJ1-2|many|TRBV7-9|-
CASSLGGGVGYTF
TGTGCCAGCAGCTTAGGAGGAGGGGTTGGCTACACCTTC
>TRBJ2-7|many|TRBV20-1|TRBD1
CSANRGTYEQYF
TGCAGTGCTAACAGGGGAACCTACGAGCAGTACTTC
>TRBJ2-7|many|TRBV6-1|TRBD2
CASWEKKGLAGIYEQYF
TGTGCCAGTTGGGAAAAGAAAGGACTAGCGGGGATTTACGAGCAGTACTTC
>TRBJ2-3|few|TRBV4-3|TRBD1
CASSPWGQGDTQYF
TGCGCCAGCAGTCCATGGGGACAGGGGGATACGCAGTATTTT
>TRBJ1-2|-|TRBV6-2/TRBV6-3|-
CASGTGNFYTF
TGTGCCAGCGGGACCGGTAATTTCTACACCTTC
>TRBJ1-1|-|TRBV20-1|-
CSARLNHGRNTEAFF
TGCAGTGCTAGACTAAACCACGGCCGAAACACTGAAGCTTTCTTT
>TRBJ2-2|-|TRBV12-3/TRBV12-4|-
CASRFQGSRELFF
TGTGCCAGCAGGTTTCAGGGATCAAGGGAGCTGTTTTTT
>TRBJ1-2|many|TRBV20-1|-
CSARGRGHGYTF
TGCAGTGCTAGGGGCAGGGGCCATGGCTACACCTTC
>TRBJ2-7|many|TRBV10-3|-
CAISPTGSYEQYF
TGTGCCATCAGCCCGACAGGCTCCTACGAGCAGTACTTC